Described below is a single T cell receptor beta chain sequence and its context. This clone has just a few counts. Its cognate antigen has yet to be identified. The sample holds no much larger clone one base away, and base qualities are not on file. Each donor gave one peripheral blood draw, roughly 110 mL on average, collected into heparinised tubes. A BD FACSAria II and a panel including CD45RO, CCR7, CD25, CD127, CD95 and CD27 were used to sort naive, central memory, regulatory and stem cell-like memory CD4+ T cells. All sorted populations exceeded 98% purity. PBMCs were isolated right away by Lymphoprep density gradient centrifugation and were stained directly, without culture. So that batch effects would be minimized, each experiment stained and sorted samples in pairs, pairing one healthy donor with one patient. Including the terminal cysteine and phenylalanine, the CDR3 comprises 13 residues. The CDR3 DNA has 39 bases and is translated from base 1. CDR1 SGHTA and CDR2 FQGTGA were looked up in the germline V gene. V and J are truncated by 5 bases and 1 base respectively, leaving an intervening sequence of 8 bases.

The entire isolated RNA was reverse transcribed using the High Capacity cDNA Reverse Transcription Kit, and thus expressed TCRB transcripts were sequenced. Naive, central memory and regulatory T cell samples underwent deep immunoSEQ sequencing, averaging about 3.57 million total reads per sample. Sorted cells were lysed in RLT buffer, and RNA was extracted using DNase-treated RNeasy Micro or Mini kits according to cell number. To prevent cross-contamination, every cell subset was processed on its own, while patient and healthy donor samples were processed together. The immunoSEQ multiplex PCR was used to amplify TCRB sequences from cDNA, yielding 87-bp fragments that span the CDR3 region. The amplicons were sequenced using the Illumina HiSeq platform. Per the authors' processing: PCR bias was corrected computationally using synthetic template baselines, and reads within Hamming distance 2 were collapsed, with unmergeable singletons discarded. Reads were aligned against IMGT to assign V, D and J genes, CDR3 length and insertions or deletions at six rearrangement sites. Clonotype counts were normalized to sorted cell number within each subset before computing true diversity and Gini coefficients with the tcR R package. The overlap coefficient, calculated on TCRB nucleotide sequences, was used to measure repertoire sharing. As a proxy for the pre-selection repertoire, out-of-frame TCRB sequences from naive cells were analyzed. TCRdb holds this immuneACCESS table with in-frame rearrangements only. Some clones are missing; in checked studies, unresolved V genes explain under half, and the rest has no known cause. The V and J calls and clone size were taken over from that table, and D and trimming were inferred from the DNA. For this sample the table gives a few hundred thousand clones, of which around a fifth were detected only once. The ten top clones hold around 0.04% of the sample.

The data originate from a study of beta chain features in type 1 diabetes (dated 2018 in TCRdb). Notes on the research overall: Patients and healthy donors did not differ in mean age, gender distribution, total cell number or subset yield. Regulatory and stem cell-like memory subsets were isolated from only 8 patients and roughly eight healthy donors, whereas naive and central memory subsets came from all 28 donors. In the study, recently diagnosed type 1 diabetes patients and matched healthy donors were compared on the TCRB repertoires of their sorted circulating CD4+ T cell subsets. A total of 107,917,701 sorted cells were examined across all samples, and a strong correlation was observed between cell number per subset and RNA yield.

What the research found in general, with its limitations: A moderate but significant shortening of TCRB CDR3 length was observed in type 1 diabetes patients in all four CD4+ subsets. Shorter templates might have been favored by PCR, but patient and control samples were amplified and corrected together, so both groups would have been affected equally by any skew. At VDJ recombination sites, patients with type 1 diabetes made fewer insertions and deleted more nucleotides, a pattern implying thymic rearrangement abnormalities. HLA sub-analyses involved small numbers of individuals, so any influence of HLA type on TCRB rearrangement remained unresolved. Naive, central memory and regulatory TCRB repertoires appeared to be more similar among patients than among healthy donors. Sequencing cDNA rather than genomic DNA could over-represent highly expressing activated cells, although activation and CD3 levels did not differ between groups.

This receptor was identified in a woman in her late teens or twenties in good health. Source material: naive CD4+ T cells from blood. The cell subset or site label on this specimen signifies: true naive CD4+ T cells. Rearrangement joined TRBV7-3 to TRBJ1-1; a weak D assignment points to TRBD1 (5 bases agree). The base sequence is TGTGCCAGCAGCGGGGGGTCGAACACTGAAGCTTTCTTT. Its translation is CASSGGSNTEAFF.